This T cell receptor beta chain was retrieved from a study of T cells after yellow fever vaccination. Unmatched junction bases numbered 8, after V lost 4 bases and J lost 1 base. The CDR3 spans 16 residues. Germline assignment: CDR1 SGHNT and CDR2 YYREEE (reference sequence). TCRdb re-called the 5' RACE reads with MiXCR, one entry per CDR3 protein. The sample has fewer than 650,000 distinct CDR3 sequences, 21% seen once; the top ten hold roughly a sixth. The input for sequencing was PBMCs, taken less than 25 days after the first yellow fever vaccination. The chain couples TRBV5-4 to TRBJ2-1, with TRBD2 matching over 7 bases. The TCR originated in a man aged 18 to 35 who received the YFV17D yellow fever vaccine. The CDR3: CASSRIGLVSYNEQFF. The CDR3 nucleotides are TGTGCCAGCAGCCGAATTGGACTAGTTTCCTACAATGAGCAGTTCTTC.